Listed below are T cell receptor beta chains from one sample, sequenced in a study of blood T cell repertoires in COVID-19. TCRdb keeps only in-frame clones here, not all; method: immunoSEQ multiplex PCR. This sample has 200,000 to 250,000 clones, with around 81% found just once. Input material: PBMCs or T cells enriched from blood (not recorded which). These receptors originate from a woman between 45 and 65 years old with acute COVID-19. Both conserved end residues are part of each CDR3. D genes are given only for firm matches. Size is stated for part of the rows, as once, few or many counts, or as a class when the clone is expanded.

.,.,TRBV7-8,13,TRBJ1-5,CASSRTTVQPQHF,TGTGCCAGCAGCAGGACGACAGTACAGCCCCAGCATTTT
.,.,TRBV28,17,TRBJ2-7,CASSQRGSGRNSYEQYF,TGTGCCAGCAGCCAAAGGGGGTCAGGACGGAATTCCTACGAGCAGTACTTC
.,.,TRBV11-1,16,TRBJ2-3,CASSLGGVKYTDTQYF,TGTGCCAGCAGCTTAGGGGGGGTAAAGTACACAGATACGCAGTATTTT
once,TRBD2,TRBV27,16,TRBJ2-7,CASSLSPLAGAYEQYF,TGTGCCAGCAGTTTGTCTCCGCTAGCGGGAGCTTACGAGCAGTACTTC
once,.,TRBV7-2,15,TRBJ1-5,CASSMTPLSNQPQHF,TGTGCCAGCAGCATGACACCTCTCAGCAATCAGCCCCAGCATTTT
.,TRBD1,TRBV29-1,15,TRBJ1-1,CSVETGTGRRTEAFF,TGCAGCGTAGAAACCGGGACAGGGAGGCGCACTGAAGCTTTCTTT
.,.,TRBV2,12,TRBJ2-1,CASTQSGNEQFF,TGTGCCAGCACCCAATCCGGGAATGAGCAGTTCTTC
once,.,TRBV28,14,TRBJ2-7,CASSLRTGRDEQYF,TGTGCCAGCAGTTTACGGACAGGGAGGGACGAGCAGTACTTC
.,TRBD2,TRBV18,16,TRBJ2-3,CASSPLRGGSTDTQYF,TGTGCCAGCTCACCTCTGCGGGGGGGGAGCACAGATACGCAGTATTTT
.,.,TRBV11-2,17,TRBJ2-2,CASSLVGPRRGTGELFF,TGTGCCAGCAGCTTAGTTGGACCCCGGAGGGGCACCGGGGAGCTGTTTTTT
.,.,TRBV7-9,12,TRBJ1-2,CASSSTGSGYTF,TGTGCCAGCAGCTCGACTGGTTCGGGCTACACCTTC